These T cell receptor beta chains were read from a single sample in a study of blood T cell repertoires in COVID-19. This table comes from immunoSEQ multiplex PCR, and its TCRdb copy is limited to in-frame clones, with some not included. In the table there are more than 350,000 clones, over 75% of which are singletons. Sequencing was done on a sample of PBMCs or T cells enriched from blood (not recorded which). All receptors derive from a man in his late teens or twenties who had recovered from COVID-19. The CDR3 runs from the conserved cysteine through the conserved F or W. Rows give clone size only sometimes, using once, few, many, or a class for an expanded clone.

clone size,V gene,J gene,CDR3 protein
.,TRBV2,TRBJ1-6,CASGPPGTPLHF
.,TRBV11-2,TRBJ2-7,CASSLAGSSYEQYF
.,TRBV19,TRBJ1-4,CASRIRQGGNEKLFF
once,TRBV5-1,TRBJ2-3,CASTLGQGLDTQYF
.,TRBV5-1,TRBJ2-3,CASSRLAGGSTDTQYF
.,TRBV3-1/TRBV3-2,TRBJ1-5,CASSQEYRAGPRQPQHF
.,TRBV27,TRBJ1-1,CASRMGAGAEAFF
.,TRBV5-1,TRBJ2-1,CASSSFNEQFF
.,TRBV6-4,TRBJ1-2,CASSWEPYYGYTF
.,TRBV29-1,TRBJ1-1,CSVVKGGWNTEAFF
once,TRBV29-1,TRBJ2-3,CSVDDRTVTDTQYF
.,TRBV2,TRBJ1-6,CASSDQGAHSPLHF
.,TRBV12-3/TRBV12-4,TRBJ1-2,CASSPGQVYGYTF
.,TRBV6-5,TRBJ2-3,CASGRGDTDTQYF
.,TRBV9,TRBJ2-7,CASSVESGGSYEQYF
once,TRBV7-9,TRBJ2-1,CASTRGTGGPLSSYNEQFF
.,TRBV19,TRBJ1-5,CASSPRPEGLFQPQHF
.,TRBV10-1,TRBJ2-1,CASSESKVGGRNEQFF
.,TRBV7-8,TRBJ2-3,CASSLQGALRDTQYF
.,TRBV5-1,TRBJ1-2,CASSQGARGYTF
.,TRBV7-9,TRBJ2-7,CASSSTSDYSYEQYF
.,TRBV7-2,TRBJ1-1,CASSPHGVNTEAFF
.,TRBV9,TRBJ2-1,CASSVTTGLKFF
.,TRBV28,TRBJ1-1,CASSSLSGVGTEAFF
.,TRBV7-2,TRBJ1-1,CASSYRTGGNTEAFF
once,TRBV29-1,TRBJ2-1,CSVARDRGGNEQFF
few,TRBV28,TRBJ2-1,CASSTGTSGNNEQFF
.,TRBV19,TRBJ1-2,CASSMDLAGRDYGYTF
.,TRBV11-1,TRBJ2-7,CASSLAGQGGPTYEQYF
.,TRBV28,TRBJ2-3,CASSSAVLGGRASTDTQYF
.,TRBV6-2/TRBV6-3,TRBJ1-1,CASSYSSRGSWNTEAFF
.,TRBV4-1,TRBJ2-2,CASSQKAGGLTTGELFF
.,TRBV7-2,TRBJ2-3,CASSLGGTSGRGTQYF
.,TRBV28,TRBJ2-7,CASSRLAGGTDEQYF
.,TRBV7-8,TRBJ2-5,CASTTPGSEETQYF
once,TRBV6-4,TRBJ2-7,CASGERDRALYEQYF
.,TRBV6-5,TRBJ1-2,CASSYRMTGGYGYTF
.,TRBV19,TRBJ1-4,CASSTGLTATNEKLFF